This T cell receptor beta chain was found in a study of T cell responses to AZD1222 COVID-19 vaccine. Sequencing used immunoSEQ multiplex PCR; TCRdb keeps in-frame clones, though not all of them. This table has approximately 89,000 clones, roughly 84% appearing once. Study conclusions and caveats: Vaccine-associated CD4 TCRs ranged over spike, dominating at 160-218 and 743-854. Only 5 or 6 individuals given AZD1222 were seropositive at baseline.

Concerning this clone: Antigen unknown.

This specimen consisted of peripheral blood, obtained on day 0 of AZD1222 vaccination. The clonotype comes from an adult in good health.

This CDR3 reads CASSSRDRDSNQPQHF. The CDR3, as DNA: TGTGCCAGCAGCTCCCGGGACAGGGATAGCAATCAGCCCCAGCATTTT. The rearrangement links TRBV5-6 to TRBJ1-5; 9 bases agree with TRBD1. Germline V gene data show CDR1 as SGHDT and CDR2 as YYEEEE. The CDR3 has 16 residues. V dropped 3 bases and J dropped 0; count of bases not matched to a gene: 4.